The sequence of this T cell receptor (beta chain) was determined in a study of blood T cells in healthy people across ages (dated by TCRdb to between 2014 and 2016). About the study as a whole: In model experiments, template switching captured roughly one uniquely barcoded TCR beta cDNA molecule for every two T cells. To track age-related changes in TCR beta repertoire diversity, the study relied on deep sequencing normalized with unique cDNA molecular identifiers. The donors were split into four age groups: young (average 16 years), middle-aged (roughly 40), aged (more than 60) and long-lived (about 82). Donors of different ages were randomly distributed across sequencing lanes to avoid experimental bias. The study analyzed two additional independent replicas of 1 million unique cDNA reads from the same blood draw for two donors, one aged 18 to 30 and one aged 80 or older.

Systemically healthy Caucasian individuals from Russia, some 36 in total and aged about 6 to 95 years, were included as donors. Approximately 10 milliliters of peripheral blood were collected from each donor into EDTA-treated Vacutainer tubes. PBMCs were isolated by Ficoll-Paque density-gradient centrifugation, with at least 6 million obtained per sample. Trizol reagent was used to extract total RNA from the PBMCs, yielding at least 6 micrograms per sample. For every donor, flow cytometry on a PBMC aliquot measured the percentage of naive CD45RAhigh/CD27high T cells. Summary of the overall study and its limitations: Compared with the aged group, the long-lived group had more naive CD4+ T cells, fewer expanded clones and increased TCR diversity, suggesting age selection. Observed TCR beta diversity correlated strongly with the percentage of naive T cells measured by flow cytometry. Estimates of total diversity based on one million sequenced T cells were regarded as lower bounds and as underestimates. Because the CMV infection status of the donors was unknown, age-related changes in expanded clonotypes may potentially have been confounded. Observed TCR beta diversity per million T cells fell roughly linearly with age, and a significant reduction was already apparent by age around 39. Bulk unsorted PBMC profiling prevented conclusive comparison of naive and antigen-experienced compartments.

Comment on this clonotype: Its specific antigen is unknown. Qualities for individual bases were not recorded, and no much larger clone is one base off.

The receptor library was made with 5' RACE. A second roughly 6 to 12 cycle PCR used a sample-barcoded 5' primer and a J-beta primer mix. Each TCR beta cDNA molecule received a unique molecular identifier from a template-switch 5' adaptor carrying 12 random nucleotides. At least 3 million CDR3-containing paired-end reads were obtained from each sample. First-strand cDNA was synthesized from all RNA with the Mint cDNA synthesis kit, primed by a TRBC-specific oligonucleotide. Following uracil-DNA glycosylase treatment, a first 18-cycle PCR with universal primers M1SS and BC2_uni_R was performed on all cDNA. Per the source publication's procedure: Each sample was normalized by randomly selecting 1 million high-quality reads, each carrying a distinct molecular identifier. Reads with shared molecular identifiers were discarded instead of being binned into consensus sequences. MiTCR, set to a Q25 quality threshold and the strictest error-elimination algorithm, was used for CDR3 identification, clonotype clustering and error correction. A nonparametric unseen species model with Euler transformation was used to estimate a lower bound on total TCR beta diversity. TCRdb passed the public sequencing reads through fastp at Q25 and MiXCR, retaining productive beta sequences. Records with the same CDR3 protein are collapsed into one entry carrying the most frequent genes and DNA. The authors' filters were not applied to this entry. Recorded for this sample are fewer than 2 million distinct CDR3 sequences; 39% of them occurred a single time. The ten largest make up about 23% of the sample.

CDR3 length: 17 amino acids, cysteine to phenylalanine. The entry retains the CDR3 DNA only, 51 bases that are in frame from base 1. For this chain, trimming is 0 bases at the V end and 3 bases at the J end, and the number of junction bases without a gene match is 12. The germline V gene sets CDR1 to SGDLS and CDR2 to YYNGEE. Recombination joined TRBV9 with TRBJ2-7; 7 middle bases align to TRBD2. This receptor was identified in a human donor in good health. The sample comprised blood. DNA sequence: TGTGCCAGCAGCGTAGAAGCCAGCGGGACGGGGGTCTACGAGCAGTACTTC. It translates to CASSVEASGTGVYEQYF.